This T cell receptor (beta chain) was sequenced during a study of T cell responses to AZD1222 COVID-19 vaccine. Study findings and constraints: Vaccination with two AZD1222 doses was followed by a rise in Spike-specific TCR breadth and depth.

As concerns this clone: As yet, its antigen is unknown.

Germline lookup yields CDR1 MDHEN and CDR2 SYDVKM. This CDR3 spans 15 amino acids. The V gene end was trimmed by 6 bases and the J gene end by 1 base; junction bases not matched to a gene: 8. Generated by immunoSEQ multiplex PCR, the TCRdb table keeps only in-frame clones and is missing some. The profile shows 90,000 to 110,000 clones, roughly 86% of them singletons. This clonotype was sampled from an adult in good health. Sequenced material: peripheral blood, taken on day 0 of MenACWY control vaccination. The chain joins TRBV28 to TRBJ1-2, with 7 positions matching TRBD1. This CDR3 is CASSPGGQRNYGYTF. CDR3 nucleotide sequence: TGTGCCAGCAGCCCCGGGGGACAGCGTAACTATGGCTACACCTTC.